The 11 T cell receptor beta chains reported below all come from one sample, sequenced in a study of blood T cell repertoires in COVID-19. The table came from immunoSEQ multiplex PCR; TCRdb's copy has only in-frame clones and leaves some out. The table shows under 300,000 clones, with roughly 90% occurring only once. Specimen: peripheral blood. Source of these receptors: a young woman with active or convalescent COVID-19.

Only one count was recorded for this clone. This chain uses TRBV10-3 with TRBJ2-3, with 15 bases lining up with TRBD2. The V gene's germline CDR1 is ENHRY and CDR2 SYGVKD. After removal of 6 bases from V and 8 bases from J, the junction contained 9 bases not matched to a gene. The CDR3 is made up of 16 amino acids. This CDR3 reads CAISPGLAGGPGTQYF. In DNA, the CDR3 is TGTGCCATCAGCCCCGGACTAGCGGGGGGGCCAGGTACGCAGTATTTT.

The J gene is TRBJ2-3, the V gene TRBV5-4, with 9 bases aligning to TRBD2. Germline values: CDR1 SGHNT, CDR2 YYREEE (reference sequence). The CDR3 has 15 residues. Trimming took 4 bases from V and 3 from J; bases not matched to a gene: 6. The CDR3 DNA reads TGTGCCAGCAGCCCCGGGACTAGCCCAACAGATACGCAGTATTTT. This gives the protein CASSPGTSPTDTQYF.

The chain carries TRBV3-1 (or the pseudogene TRBV3-2) and TRBJ1-1, with 11 positions matching TRBD1. The J segment lost 2 bases and the V segment lost 4 bases, leaving 9 bases of the junction unmatched. The CDR3 is 17 residues long. Germline V gene lookup returns CDR1 LGHDT and CDR2 YNNKEL (reference sequence). CDR3 bases: TGTGCCAGCAGCCCTTACCGGGACAGGGGGGGAAACACTGAAGCTTTCTTT. Translation: CASSPYRDRGGNTEAFF.

CDR3 in DNA: TGTGCCAGCAGCAGGGACAGGGGGCGATTAGAGACCCAGTACTTC. Translated: CASSRDRGRLETQYF. The chain joins TRBV7-2 to TRBJ2-5; 12 positions match TRBD1. This CDR3 contains 15 residues. The germline V gene has CDR1 SGHTA and CDR2 FQGNSA. The trim removed 5 bases at V and 4 bases at J, leaving 5 bases unmatched. Supplemented by reference TRBV7-2 and TRBJ2-5, the full variable domain reads GAGVSQSPSNKVTEKGKDVELRCDPISGHTALYWYRQSLGQGLEFLIYFQGNSAPDKSGLPSDRFSAERTGGSVSTLTIQRTQQEDSAVYLCASSRDRGRLETQYFGPGTRLLVL.

V usage is TRBV5-6 and J usage is TRBJ2-7; D possibly corresponds to TRBD2 (5 bases). The V end lost 2 bases, the J end lost 5 bases, and 11 bases lay between the germline ends. The CDR3 contains 13 residues. Germline assignment: CDR1 SGHDT and CDR2 YYEEEE. CDR3 in DNA: TGTGCCAGCAGCTTTGGTGGTAGCGACGAGCAGTACTTC. Amino acids: CASSFGGSDEQYF.

The chain links TRBV4-3 to TRBJ1-1; no reliable D call. Germline V gene data show CDR1 as LGHNA and CDR2 as YSLEER. This CDR3 region has 13 residues. With 0 bases removed from V and 2 bases from J, the gap between germline ends came to 4 bases. CDR3 nucleotides: TGCGCCAGCAGCCAAGAACTTAACACTGAAGCTTTCTTT. It yields the protein CASSQELNTEAFF.

This chain connects TRBV24-1 to TRBJ1-1; maybe TRBD1 (6 bases). Trimming shortened V by 5 bases and J by 7 bases, and 10 bases separated the two germline ends. The germline gives CDR1 KGHDR, CDR2 SFDVKD. This CDR3 has 12 amino acids. CDR3 bases: TGTGCCACCAGTGGAAGGACAGATGAAGCTTTCTTT. Residues: CATSGRTDEAFF.

This chain links TRBV3-1 (or the pseudogene TRBV3-2) with TRBJ1-6, with 7 bases identical to TRBD1. CDR3 length: 14 residues. With V trimmed by 7 bases and J by 7 bases, 7 bases remained unmatched. Germline-derived CDR1 and CDR2 are LGHDT and YNNKEL (reference sequence). CDR3 protein: CASKPGGSNSPLHF. The CDR3 bases are TGTGCCAGCAAACCAGGGGGATCGAATTCACCCCTCCACTTT.

This chain uses TRBV7-2 with TRBJ1-5; possible D gene TRBD1, 6 bases. The CDR3 is 15 residues long. Germline loops: CDR1 SGHTA, CDR2 FQGNSA. Trimming stripped 2 bases from V and 2 bases from J, with 10 bases between. The CDR3 spells CASSLRAGGNQPQHF. CDR3 coding DNA: TGTGCCAGCAGCTTACGGGCAGGGGGCAATCAGCCCCAGCATTTT. The whole variable domain, filled in from reference TRBV7-2 and TRBJ1-5, reads GAGVSQSPSNKVTEKGKDVELRCDPISGHTALYWYRQSLGQGLEFLIYFQGNSAPDKSGLPSDRFSAERTGGSVSTLTIQRTQQEDSAVYLCASSLRAGGNQPQHFGDGTRLSIL.

The chain has TRBV5-6 and TRBJ2-7; tentatively, D is TRBD1 (6 bases). The CDR3 sequence is 13 residues long. CDR1 SGHDT and CDR2 YYEEEE come from the germline V gene. Trimming took off 0 bases at V and 4 bases at J, with 8 bases between the two ends. For the CDR3, the DNA is TGTGCCAGCAGCTTGGGGGGGCGGTACGAGCAGTACTTC. It is translated as CASSLGGRYEQYF.

The genes are TRBV2 and TRBJ1-1; possible D gene TRBD1, 5 bases. This CDR3 spans 11 amino acids. V lost 10 bases and J 4 bases, leaving 10 bases between the germline ends. Germline lookup yields CDR1 SNHLY and CDR2 FYNNEI. The CDR3 region has the DNA TGTGCCACCCCAGGGATCACTGAAGCTTTCTTT. This encodes CATPGITEAFF.